These 22 T cell receptor beta chains originate from one sample sequenced in a study of human T cells and chemical hapten exposure. Specified time point: patch test 2, 6 weeks after DPC sensitization. Specified treatment: therapeutic diphenylcyclopropenone sensitization with weekly scalp DPC. From the RACE reads, TCRdb called clonotypes with MiXCR, one entry per CDR3 protein. The table has hundreds of thousands of distinct CDR3 sequences, just under 6.5% seen once. The sequencing used whole blood, collected in connection with sensitization to the hapten diphenylcyclopropenone (DPC). These receptors were obtained from a woman aged 18-29 years with alopecia areata. Some clones in this sample may be carry-over from other donors' samples.

This clonotype was counted a single time. This chain joins TRBV5-6 and TRBJ2-1; 7 bases line up with TRBD2. CDR3 length: 15 residues. CDR1 is SGHDT, CDR2 YYEEEE, per germline. The V gene end was trimmed by 4 bases and the J gene end by 7 bases; junction bases not matched to a gene: 11. The CDR3 spells CASSVYSGGWNEQFF. DNA for the CDR3: TGTGCCAGCAGCGTGTACTCCGGGGGGTGGAATGAGCAGTTCTTC.

This clonotype was counted ten times or more. V gene TRBV12-3 or TRBV12-4 combines with J gene TRBJ2-3; D is unclear. The CDR3 length is 12 residues. V was trimmed by 4 bases and J by 6 bases, leaving 8 bases between them. CDR3 protein: CASSSHGDTQYF. In nucleotides, the CDR3 is TGTGCCAGCAGTTCCCACGGGGATACGCAGTATTTT.

In its sample, this clonotype was seen many times. CDR3 amino acids: CASSRAAYSNQPQHF. CDR3 nucleotides: TGTGCCAGCAGTCGTGCAGCTTATAGCAATCAGCCCCAGCATTTT. This rearrangement joins TRBV6-2 or TRBV6-3 to TRBJ1-5; D is uncertain. The CDR3 is made up of 15 amino acids. V was cut by 5 bases and J by 0 bases, with 11 bases left in between. Germline V gene lookup returns CDR1 MNHEY and CDR2 SVGEGT.

This clonotype has ten or more counts. CDR3 nucleotide sequence: TGTGCCAGCAGCTTTAATACAGGGAACACTGAAGCTTTCTTT. This gives the protein CASSFNTGNTEAFF. The chain uses TRBV13 and TRBJ1-1; maybe TRBD1 (5 bases). Germline V lookup: CDR1 PRHDT, CDR2 FYEKMQ (reference sequence). The CDR3 is 14 amino acids. Trimming took 3 bases from V and 1 from J, leaving 9 bases between them.

This clonotype has just a few counts. This rearrangement joins TRBV7-3 to TRBJ1-2; TRBD1 might be the D (5 bases). Germline V lookup: CDR1 SGHTA, CDR2 FQGTGA. Trimming stripped 1 base from V and 6 bases from J, with 12 bases between. This CDR3 spans 14 amino acids. The CDR3 bases are TGTGCCAGCAGCTTAAGCCAGGGACGGGATGGCTACACCTTC. Translated: CASSLSQGRDGYTF.

This clonotype occurred many times. The CDR3 DNA is TGTGCCAGCACTGGCGGGGAAAACACTGAAGCTTTCTTT. Protein sequence: CASTGGENTEAFF. This chain joins TRBV2 and TRBJ1-1, with D uncertain. Trimming took off 7 bases at V and 2 bases at J, with 11 bases between the two ends. Germline CDR1 reads SNHLY; CDR2 reads FYNNEI. The CDR3 loop spans 13 amino acids. Using reference TRBV2 and TRBJ1-1 for the parts outside the CDR3, the full variable domain is EPEVTQTPSHQVTQMGQEVILRCVPISNHLYFYWYRQILGQKVEFLVSFYNNEISEKSEIFDDQFSVERPDGSNFTLKIRSTKLEDSAMYFCASTGGENTEAFFGQGTRLTVV.

The chain has TRBV7-3 and TRBJ2-3; D may be TRBD1 or TRBD2 (6 bases each). This CDR3 comprises 15 residues. V lost 3 bases and J 2 bases, leaving 12 bases between the germline ends. Per the germline V gene, CDR1 is SGHTA and CDR2 is FQGTGA. The DNA for the CDR3 is TGTGCCAGCAGCTTTTTGGGGGGCAACACAGATACGCAGTATTTT. As protein: CASSFLGGNTDTQYF. The entire variable domain, with the rest obtained from reference TRBV7-3 and TRBJ2-3, is as follows: GAGVSQTPSNKVTEKGKYVELRCDPISGHTALYWYRQSLGQGPEFLIYFQGTGAADDSGLPNDRFFAVRPEGSVSTLKIQRTERGDSAVYLCASSFLGGNTDTQYFGPGTRLTVL.

This clonotype was detected many times. The junction differs from germline at one of its ends, possibly a read error. The chain recombines TRBV10-3 with TRBJ1-1, with 8 bases identical to TRBD1. The CDR3 has 14 amino acids. CDR1 and CDR2 (germline): ENHRY, SYGVKD. The CDR3: CASRETGENAEAFF. For the CDR3, the DNA is TGTGCCAGCAGGGAGACAGGGGAGAACGCTGAAGCTTTCTTT.

This clonotype was recorded at least ten times. This sequence joins TRBV27 and TRBJ1-3; D perhaps matches TRBD1 (6 bases). V lost 7 bases and J 2 bases, leaving 12 bases between the germline ends. CDR1 MNHEY and CDR2 SMNVEV come from the germline V gene (reference sequence). The CDR3 is 14 amino acids. The CDR3 loop is CASKVSGAGNTIYF. The CDR3 DNA follows: TGTGCCAGCAAAGTTTCAGGGGCTGGAAACACCATATATTTT.

The V call is TRBV29-1, the J call TRBJ1-2; D gene unclear. Between the trimmed V and J ends, which lost 6 bases and 4 bases, there was a span of 18 bases. CDR1 is SQVTM, CDR2 ANQGSEA, per germline. The CDR3 spans 14 residues. CDR3 nucleotide sequence: TGCAGCGTCCCATCGGAAGGGATCCTCTATGGCTACACCTTC. It encodes CSVPSEGILYGYTF.

The chain links TRBV7-3 to TRBJ2-3; a weak D match, TRBD1 (5 bases). Trimming removed 3 bases from V and 8 bases from J, with 12 bases in between. Germline loops: CDR1 SGHTA, CDR2 FQGTGA. This CDR3 is built from 13 residues. Here the CDR3 DNA reads TGTGCCAGCAGCTTTAATAGTCAGGGTACGCAGTATTTT. Amino acid sequence: CASSFNSQGTQYF. Full variable domain (missing parts from reference TRBV7-3 and TRBJ2-3): GAGVSQTPSNKVTEKGKYVELRCDPISGHTALYWYRQSLGQGPEFLIYFQGTGAADDSGLPNDRFFAVRPEGSVSTLKIQRTERGDSAVYLCASSFNSQGTQYFGPGTRLTVL.

This clonotype occurred many times. V gene TRBV7-2 combines with J gene TRBJ1-2; D gene uncertain. V was shortened by 6 bases and J by 4 bases, with 12 bases between the two germline ends. The CDR3 covers 13 residues. CDR1 SGHTA and CDR2 FQGNSA come from the germline V gene. CDR3 DNA sequence: TGTGCCAGCAGACCTAGTCGAGGCTATGGCTACACCTTC. Its protein is CASRPSRGYGYTF.

J is TRBJ2-3 and V is TRBV24-1; maybe TRBD1 (6 bases). CDR1 KGHDR and CDR2 SFDVKD come from the germline V gene. Trimming removed 5 bases from V and 13 bases from J, with 18 bases in between. The CDR3 consists of 13 residues. The CDR3 loop reads CATSGGGEAGKYF. The CDR3 nucleotides are TGTGCCACCAGTGGAGGGGGAGAAGCAGGGAAGTATTTT.

A few counts support this clonotype. The chain carries TRBV6-6 and TRBJ1-4; 7 nucleotides align to TRBD1. Per germline, CDR1 MNHNY and CDR2 SVGAGI (reference sequence). The CDR3 runs 16 residues. J lost 4 bases, V lost 7 bases, and 12 bases had no gene match. The CDR3 DNA reads TGTGCCAGCACGTTGACGTGGGACAGCCTTAATGAAAAACTGTTTTTT. It yields the protein CASTLTWDSLNEKLFF.

At least ten counts were recorded for this clonotype. V is TRBV7-2 and J is TRBJ2-1; D gene ambiguous. The germline V gene encodes CDR1 SGHTA and CDR2 FQGNSA. The ends were cut back, 4 bases at V and 6 bases at J, with 10 bases in the middle. The CDR3 is 13 amino acids. The CDR3 loop is CASSSPTVNEQFF. For the CDR3, the DNA is TGTGCCAGCAGCTCCCCGACGGTCAATGAGCAGTTCTTC.

This clonotype was detected a few times. The genes are TRBV12-3 or TRBV12-4 and TRBJ2-1; 9 nucleotides match TRBD1. This CDR3 is built from 16 residues. V dropped 5 bases and J dropped 5; count of bases not matched to a gene: 10. CDR3 bases: TGTGCCAGCAGTCCCTTCGGGGACAGGGCGAACAATGAGCAGTTCTTC. This translates into CASSPFGDRANNEQFF.

This clonotype was counted between two and nine times. V usage is TRBV19 and J usage is TRBJ1-5; 7 nucleotides align to TRBD1. Germline loops: CDR1 LNHDA, CDR2 SQIVND (reference sequence). The CDR3 is 16 amino acids. V dropped 4 bases and J dropped 6; count of bases not matched to a gene: 12. The CDR3 loop is CASSRGRQGGSQPQHF. The CDR3, as DNA: TGTGCCAGTAGTAGGGGGCGACAGGGCGGCAGTCAGCCCCAGCATTTT.

The table lists this clonotype with many counts. This chain joins TRBV7-2 and TRBJ2-3; 12 positions agree with TRBD2. The CDR3 has 15 amino acids. Germline CDR1 is SGHTA and CDR2 is FQGNSA. Losses at the gene ends were 6 bases for V and 5 bases for J; bases not matched to a gene: 6. CDR3 sequence: CASSSSGGAIDTQYF. The CDR3 bases are TGTGCCAGCAGTTCTAGCGGGGGGGCAATAGATACGCAGTATTTT.

This clonotype was picked up a small number of times. The chain recombines TRBV3-1 with TRBJ2-7, with TRBD1 matching over 11 bases. The V segment lost 4 bases and the J segment 2 bases; nucleotides outside the gene matches: 7. CDR3 length: 16 amino acids. Germline V gene data show CDR1 as LGHDT and CDR2 as YNNKEL (reference sequence). The CDR3 loop is CASSPGDRGYPYEQYF. The CDR3 nucleotides read TGTGCCAGCAGCCCCGGGGACAGGGGGTATCCCTACGAGCAGTACTTC.

V is TRBV2 and J is TRBJ1-5; perhaps TRBD1 as D (5 bases). Looked up from germline, CDR1 is SNHLY and CDR2 is FYNNEI. V lost 5 bases and J lost 6, with 11 bases in between. This CDR3 spans 13 amino acids. DNA of the CDR3: TGTGCCAGCAGTTTGGACACCCTTCAGCCCCAGCATTTT. Translating it yields CASSLDTLQPQHF.

In DNA form, the CDR3 reads TGCAGCGCCAGCCAGGACAGGGGGCAGGGTTATGGCTACACCTTC. This sequence encodes CSASQDRGQGYGYTF. The rearrangement joins TRBV29-1 to TRBJ1-2; the match to TRBD1 covers 11 bases. CDR1 is SQVTM and CDR2 is ANQGSEA in the germline V gene. The trim removed 7 bases at V and 5 bases at J, leaving 12 bases unmatched. The CDR3 is 15 residues long.

This clonotype was recorded a few times. The chain recombines TRBV10-3 with TRBJ2-3; the D is unclear. This CDR3 comprises 15 residues. Trimming took 0 bases from V and 4 from J, leaving 11 bases between them. Germline loops: CDR1 ENHRY, CDR2 SYGVKD. This CDR3 reads CAISESKGGADTQYF. The CDR3 DNA follows: TGTGCCATCAGTGAGTCGAAGGGCGGCGCAGATACGCAGTATTTT.